The 21 T cell receptor beta chains presented below share a single source sample, sequenced in a study of response to subunit inactivated influenza vaccine. TCRdb reprocessed the RT-PCR reads with MiXCR, giving one entry per CDR3 protein. The table lists 500,000 to 600,000 distinct CDR3 sequences, around 15% of them singletons. The material sequenced was PBMCs from blood, taken roughly 12 days after vaccination. Source of these receptors: a man between 50 and 59 years old who received an inactivated influenza vaccine.

This clonotype was seen repeatedly, ten times or more. The V call is TRBV20-1, the J call TRBJ2-7; 8 positions match TRBD2. The V gene's germline CDR1 is DFQATT and CDR2 SNEGSKA (reference sequence). V lost 1 base to trimming and J lost 2 bases; unmatched junction nucleotides: 10. The CDR3 spans 16 residues. The CDR3 protein is CSARALGREVTYEQYF. In nucleotides, the CDR3 is TGCAGTGCTAGAGCCCTCGGGCGGGAGGTTACCTACGAGCAGTACTTC.

The sample holds a few counts of this clonotype. The rearrangement joins TRBV6-4 to TRBJ2-3, with TRBD2 as a possible D gene (6 bases). Germline lookup yields CDR1 MRHNA and CDR2 SNTAGT. The CDR3 covers 14 residues. Trimming took off 4 bases at V and 5 bases at J, with 13 bases between the two ends. The CDR3, as DNA: TGTGCCAGCAGTGGGGACGGGAGAGGAGATACGCAGTATTTT. Residues: CASSGDGRGDTQYF.

This rearrangement joins TRBV7-9 to TRBJ2-7; 8 nucleotides match TRBD1. Trimming took 5 bases from V and 5 from J; bases not matched to a gene: 5. CDR1 and CDR2 (germline): SEHNR, FQNEAQ (reference sequence). CDR3 length: 13 amino acids. CDR3: CASSMTGVHEQYF. As DNA, the CDR3 is TGTGCCAGCAGCATGACAGGGGTGCACGAGCAGTACTTC.

Only a few counts were recorded for this clonotype. The chain has TRBV18 and TRBJ2-7, with TRBD2 identical over 8 bases. V was pared by 3 bases and J by 2 bases, with 6 bases of the junction left unmatched. Per the germline V gene, CDR1 is KGHSH and CDR2 is LQKENI. CDR3 length equals 15 residues. The CDR3 loop is CASSPISGKTYEQYF. CDR3 DNA sequence: TGTGCCAGCTCACCGATTAGCGGGAAAACCTACGAGCAGTACTTC.

V and J are TRBV7-9 and TRBJ2-4; D is unresolved. The V gene's germline CDR1 is SEHNR and CDR2 FQNEAQ (reference sequence). V gave up 1 base and J gave up 0 bases, with 7 bases separating them. The CDR3 runs 15 residues. CDR3 DNA sequence: TGTGCCAGCAGCTTAGACAGAATAGCCAAAAACATTCAGTACTTC. It encodes CASSLDRIAKNIQYF.

V gene TRBV7-2 combines with J gene TRBJ2-3; 8 nucleotides match TRBD2. J gave up 1 base and V 0 bases, and 3 bases lay outside the gene matches. The CDR3 runs 16 residues. From germline, CDR1 is SGHTA and CDR2 FQGNSA. In DNA form, the CDR3 reads TGTGCCAGCAGCTTAGCGCGGGGGGCCGGCACAGATACGCAGTATTTT. Amino acid sequence: CASSLARGAGTDTQYF. Variable domain in full (rest from reference TRBV7-2 and TRBJ2-3): GAGVSQSPSNKVTEKGKDVELRCDPISGHTALYWYRQSLGQGLEFLIYFQGNSAPDKSGLPSDRFSAERTGGSVSTLTIQRTQQEDSAVYLCASSLARGAGTDTQYFGPGTRLTVL.

This clonotype was seen more than once but under ten times. The rearrangement uses TRBV12-3 or TRBV12-4 and TRBJ2-2; TRBD1 or TRBD2 may be the D gene (5 bases each). The CDR3 contains 13 residues. The V gene lost 8 bases and the J gene lost 6 bases, with 13 bases spanning the gap. This CDR3 reads CASRGPRAGELFF. The CDR3 DNA is TGTGCCAGCCGGGGCCCCCGGGCCGGGGAGCTGTTTTTT.

The chain links TRBV5-1 to TRBJ2-2; possibly TRBD1 or TRBD2 for D (5 bases each). The CDR3 extends over 15 amino acids. Germline CDR1 and CDR2: SGHRS and YFSETQ. V lost 4 bases to trimming and J lost 5 bases, with 15 bases between them. CDR3 nucleotides: TGCGCCAGCAGCCCGGGACGGATGGGGACCGGGGAGCTGTTTTTT. Translating gives CASSPGRMGTGELFF. Full variable domain (missing parts from reference TRBV5-1 and TRBJ2-2): KAGVTQTPRYLIKTRGQQVTLSCSPISGHRSVSWYQQTPGQGLQFLFEYFSETQRNKGNFPGRFSGRQFSNSRSEMNVSTLELGDSALYLCASSPGRMGTGELFFGEGSRLTVL.

There are a few counts of this clonotype. V is TRBV10-3 and J is TRBJ2-7; TRBD2 agrees at 9 bases. Germline loops: CDR1 ENHRY, CDR2 SYGVKD. The CDR3 consists of 16 residues. V was clipped by 0 bases and J by 6 bases; unmatched bases: 9. In DNA form, the CDR3 reads TGTGCCATCAGTGAGTCGGTGGCGGGAGGGTCCCGCGAGCAGTACTTC. Translation gives CAISESVAGGSREQYF.

This clonotype was detected ten times or more. The chain has TRBV10-3 and TRBJ2-3; D is perhaps TRBD1 (5 bases). Germline V gene data show CDR1 as ENHRY and CDR2 as SYGVKD. This CDR3 contains 18 residues. The V and J ends lost 0 bases and 0 bases respectively, with 16 bases between them. Here the CDR3 DNA reads TGTGCCATCAGTGAGTCAATACGGGCAGGGTCAAGCACAGATACGCAGTATTTT. Residues: CAISESIRAGSSTDTQYF.

This clonotype was detected a few times. V and J are TRBV5-1 and TRBJ2-7, with TRBD2 as a possible D gene (5 bases). V was shortened by 1 base and J by 2 bases, with 10 bases between the two germline ends. The CDR3 covers 14 residues. Germline lookup yields CDR1 SGHRS and CDR2 YFSETQ. The CDR3 region is CASSLTGYTYEQYF. As DNA, the CDR3 is TGCGCCAGCAGCTTGACGGGATACACCTACGAGCAGTACTTC.

This clonotype was observed at least ten times. The rearrangement links TRBV12-3 or TRBV12-4 to TRBJ2-5; possibly TRBD1 for D (6 bases). This CDR3 contains 14 residues. Between the trimmed V and J ends, which lost 3 bases and 2 bases, there was a span of 10 bases. This CDR3 is CASSLTGRQETQYF. As DNA, the CDR3 is TGTGCCAGCAGTTTGACAGGCAGACAAGAGACCCAGTACTTC.

The DNA of the CDR3 is TGCGCCAGCAGCTCTTTAGGGGGCAATGATGGTACGCAGTATTTT. Translated: CASSSLGGNDGTQYF. The chain employs TRBV5-1 and TRBJ2-3; 7 nucleotides align to TRBD1. V gave up 3 bases and J gave up 8 bases; unmatched junction bases: 12. The CDR3 has 15 amino acids. Germline V lookup: CDR1 SGHRS, CDR2 YFSETQ.

The V gene is TRBV20-1, the J gene TRBJ2-5; the D gene is possibly TRBD2 (6 bases). Trimming shortened V by 3 bases and J by 4 bases, and 30 bases separated the two germline ends. Germline values: CDR1 DFQATT, CDR2 SNEGSKA (reference sequence). CDR3 length: 19 residues. CDR3 coding DNA: TGCAGTGCTAGTCTGCTTATCCCTTCTCCGCGGGGTATAGGAGAGACCCAGTACTTC. Its translation: CSASLLIPSPRGIGETQYF.

The genes are TRBV3-1 and TRBJ2-7; the D gene is possibly TRBD2 (6 bases). The germline V gene has CDR1 LGHDT and CDR2 YNNKEL (reference sequence). CDR3 length: 14 residues. V was cut by 4 bases and J by 8 bases, with 18 bases left in between. The CDR3 region is CASSPPSGRSKQYF. CDR3 nucleotides: TGTGCCAGCAGCCCGCCGAGCGGGCGATCCAAGCAGTACTTC.

The V call is TRBV20-1, the J call TRBJ2-3; D call uncertain. V dropped 5 bases and J dropped 0 bases, with 9 bases sitting between them. CDR3 length: 13 residues. The germline gives CDR1 DFQATT, CDR2 SNEGSKA (reference sequence). The CDR3 reads CSAQATSTDTQYF. The CDR3 nucleotides read TGCAGTGCTCAAGCGACGAGCACAGATACGCAGTATTTT.

The chain is built from TRBV11-2 and TRBJ2-2; D not certain. The germline V gene encodes CDR1 SGHAT and CDR2 FQNNGV. The CDR3 sequence is 14 residues long. V lost 4 bases and J lost 11, with 17 bases in between. In DNA form, the CDR3 reads TGTGCCAGCAGCTACGGGCCCCCCGCAGTCGAGCTGTTTTTT. It translates to CASSYGPPAVELFF.

This sequence joins TRBV7-6 and TRBJ2-1, with D hard to call. This CDR3 is built from 17 residues. The germline gives CDR1 SGHVS, CDR2 FNYEAQ. The V end was cut by 1 base, the J end by 4 bases, with 17 bases between. The CDR3 region is CASSLVVYSVSYNEQFF. The CDR3, as DNA: TGTGCCAGCAGCTTAGTCGTTTATTCAGTCTCTTACAATGAGCAGTTCTTC. The full variable domain, its missing parts supplied by reference TRBV7-6 and TRBJ2-1, is GAGVSQSPRYKVTKRGQDVALRCDPISGHVSLYWYRQALGQGPEFLTYFNYEAQQDKSGLPNDRFSAERPEGSISTLTIQRTEQRDSAMYRCASSLVVYSVSYNEQFFGPGTRLTVL.

The table lists this clonotype with many counts. V gene TRBV15 combines with J gene TRBJ2-2; D gene unclear. V was pared by 5 bases and J by 5 bases, with 9 bases between. The CDR3 spans 13 residues. Germline V CDR1 and CDR2: LNHNV, YYDKDF (reference sequence). As DNA, the CDR3 is TGTGCCACCAGCTTTAGCCGGACCGGGGAGCTGTTTTTT. Translated, it gives CATSFSRTGELFF.

This clonotype was picked up a small number of times. The rearrangement links TRBV12-3 or TRBV12-4 to TRBJ1-4; D gene unclear. CDR3 length equals 14 residues. Trimming cost V 2 bases and J 9 bases, with 13 bases left between them. CDR3 bases: TGTGCCAGCAGTTTAAGTACGCCGGGTAAAAAACTGTTTTTT. The encoded protein is CASSLSTPGKKLFF.

In its sample, this clonotype was seen many times. V usage is TRBV29-1 and J usage is TRBJ1-1, with TRBD1 as a possible D gene (5 bases). This CDR3 spans 12 amino acids. CDR1 SQVTM and CDR2 ANQGSEA come from the germline V gene. Trimming left V 6 bases short and J 2 bases short, with 10 bases between. The CDR3 spells CSVGGRNTEAFF. In DNA form, the CDR3 reads TGCAGCGTGGGGGGTAGAAACACTGAAGCTTTCTTT.